This T cell receptor (beta chain) appears in the sequencing data of a study of blood T cell repertoires in COVID-19. Overall study context: Sites in the United States, Italy and Spain provided acute and convalescent COVID-19 samples. PBMCs, B-cell-depleted T cells, or T cells were the source of the cDNA or gDNA that made up the material.

In the authors' methods: Using reference gene primer amplification, nucleated cell counts were estimated. TCRdb's table, derived via immunoSEQ multiplex PCR, lists solely in-frame clones and lacks some. For V, J and clone size, that table is used; D and trimming come from the DNA. The table has over 100,000 clones, just under 90% seen once. V lost 5 bases, J lost 3 bases, and 11 bases stayed unmatched. Germline loops: CDR1 SGHTA, CDR2 FQGNSA. This CDR3 contains 16 residues. The origin of this receptor is a human donor in a cohort sampled during active COVID-19. The specimen sequenced was peripheral blood. The chain couples TRBV7-2 to TRBJ2-3; 7 bases align to TRBD1. CDR3 in amino acids: CASSPRQGGSTDTQYF. The CDR3, as DNA: TGTGCCAGCAGCCCTAGACAGGGCGGCTCGACAGATACGCAGTATTTT.